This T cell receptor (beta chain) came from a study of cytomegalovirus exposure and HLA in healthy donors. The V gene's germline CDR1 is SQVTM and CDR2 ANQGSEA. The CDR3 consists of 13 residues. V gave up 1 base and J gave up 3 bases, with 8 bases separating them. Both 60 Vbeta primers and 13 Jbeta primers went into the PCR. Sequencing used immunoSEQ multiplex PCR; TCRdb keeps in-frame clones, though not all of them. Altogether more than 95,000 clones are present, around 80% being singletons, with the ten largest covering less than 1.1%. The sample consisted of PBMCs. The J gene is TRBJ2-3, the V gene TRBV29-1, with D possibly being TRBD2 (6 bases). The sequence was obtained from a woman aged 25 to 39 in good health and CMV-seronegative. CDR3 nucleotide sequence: TGCAGCGTTGAAGGCGGGGTAACAGATACGCAGTATTTT. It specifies CSVEGGVTDTQYF.